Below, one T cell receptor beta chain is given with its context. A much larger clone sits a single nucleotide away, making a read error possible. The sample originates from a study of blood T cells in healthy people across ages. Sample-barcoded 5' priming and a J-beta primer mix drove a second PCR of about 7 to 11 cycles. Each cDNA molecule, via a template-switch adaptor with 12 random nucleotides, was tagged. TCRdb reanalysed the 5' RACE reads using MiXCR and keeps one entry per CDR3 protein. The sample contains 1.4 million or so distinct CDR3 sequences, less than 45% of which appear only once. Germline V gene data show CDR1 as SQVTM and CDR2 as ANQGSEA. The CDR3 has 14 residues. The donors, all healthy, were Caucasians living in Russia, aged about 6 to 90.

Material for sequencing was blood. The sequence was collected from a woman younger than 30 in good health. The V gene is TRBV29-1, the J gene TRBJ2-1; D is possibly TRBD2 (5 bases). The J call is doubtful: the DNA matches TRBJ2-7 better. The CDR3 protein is CSVVPGSSYNEQYF. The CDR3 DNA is TGCAGCGTTGTTCCGGGGAGCTCCTACAATGAGCAGTACTTC.